This T cell receptor beta chain was profiled in a study of blood T cell repertoires in COVID-19. The CDR3 is made up of 18 amino acids. Germline CDR1 and CDR2: SEHNR and FQNEAQ (reference sequence). V shed 5 bases, J shed 4 bases, and the junction held 13 bases outside the gene matches. Using immunoSEQ multiplex PCR, the repertoire was profiled, and TCRdb retains in-frame clones only, with some absent. This sample has about 54,000 clones, with about 90% found just once. The sequenced sample was peripheral blood. V is TRBV7-9 and J is TRBJ2-2, with 10 nucleotides matching TRBD2. The clonotype comes from a human donor in a cohort sampled during active COVID-19. As DNA, the CDR3 is TGTGCCAGCAGCCGTTTGCGGCAGCGGGAGGGATTCACCGGGGAGCTGTTTTTT. Translated, it gives CASSRLRQREGFTGELFF.